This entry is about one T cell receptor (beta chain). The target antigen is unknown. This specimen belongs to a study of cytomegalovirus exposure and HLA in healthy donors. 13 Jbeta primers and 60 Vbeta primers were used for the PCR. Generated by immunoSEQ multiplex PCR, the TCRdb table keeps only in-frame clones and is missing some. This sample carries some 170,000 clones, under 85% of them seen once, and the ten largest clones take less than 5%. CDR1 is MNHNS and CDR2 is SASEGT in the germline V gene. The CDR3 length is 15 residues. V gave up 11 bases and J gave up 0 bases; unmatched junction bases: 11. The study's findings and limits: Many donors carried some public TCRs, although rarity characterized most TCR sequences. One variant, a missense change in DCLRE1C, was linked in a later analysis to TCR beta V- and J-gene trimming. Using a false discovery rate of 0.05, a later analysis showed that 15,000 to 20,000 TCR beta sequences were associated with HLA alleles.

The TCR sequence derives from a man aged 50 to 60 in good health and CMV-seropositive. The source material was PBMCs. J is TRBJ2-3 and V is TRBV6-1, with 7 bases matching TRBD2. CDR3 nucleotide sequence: TGTGCCGGTTCGGGGACTATCAGTAGCACAGATACGCAGTATTTT. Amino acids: CAGSGTISSTDTQYF.